This TCR beta chain was obtained from a study of CD8 T cells in ankylosing spondylitis. Generation of TCR beta libraries employed quantitative 5'-RACE incorporating molecular barcodes. One entry per CDR3 protein, called by TCRdb with MiXCR from the 5' RACE reads. The sample lists approximately 400,000 distinct CDR3 sequences; roughly a quarter were seen once. Study conclusions and caveats: Within matched ankylosing spondylitis synovial fluid, disease-linked clones were reportedly significantly enriched. For ankylosing spondylitis blood, a TCR beta motif of roughly 8 highly homologous variants appeared characteristic. Clones that were linked to disease were CD8+ and were relatively rare in peripheral blood.

This clonotype has just a few counts. Its antigen is currently unknown. This receptor was identified in a male donor with ankylosing spondylitis. The sequenced material came from blood, either unsorted or a sorted T cell fraction (not recorded which).

CDR3 bases: TGTGCCAGCAGCGTCTTCAGGGATACGCAGTATTTT. Its translation is CASSVFRDTQYF. The rearrangement joins TRBV6-4 to TRBJ2-3; D gene uncertain. The V end lost 6 bases, the J end lost 6 bases, and 10 bases lay between the germline ends. Per germline, CDR1 MRHNA and CDR2 SNTAGT. The CDR3 length is 12 residues.